The 9 T cell receptor beta chains listed next were all sequenced from one sample in a study of blood T cell repertoires in COVID-19. Method: immunoSEQ multiplex PCR; TCRdb's copy keeps in-frame clones and lacks some. The sample holds 150,000 or so clones, about 88% seen once. The source material was peripheral blood. The receptors come from a man in his 60s with COVID-19, enrolled during active disease.

This clone was seen once. The rearrangement links TRBV7-9 to TRBJ1-1; D gene ambiguous. The CDR3 has 15 amino acids. Trimming stripped 1 base from V and 4 bases from J, with 13 bases between. CDR1 is SEHNR, CDR2 FQNEAQ, per germline (reference sequence). The CDR3 reads CASSLVGGSVTEAFF. For the CDR3, the DNA is TGTGCCAGCAGCTTAGTGGGCGGGAGTGTCACTGAAGCTTTCTTT.

The chain has TRBV4-3 and TRBJ2-7, with 7 bases matching TRBD1. The CDR3 covers 13 residues. CDR1 LGHNA and CDR2 YSLEER come from the germline V gene. Trimming removed 2 bases from V and 4 bases from J; junction bases left unmatched: 2. CDR3 nucleotides: TGCGCCAGCAGCCAATCACAGGGGTACGAGCAGTACTTC. It codes for CASSQSQGYEQYF.

The chain recombines TRBV27 with TRBJ1-6; D is uncertain. This CDR3 has 15 residues. The V gene lost 5 bases and the J gene lost 0 bases, with 8 bases spanning the gap. Germline V gives CDR1 MNHEY, CDR2 SMNVEV (reference sequence). CDR3 DNA: TGTGCCAGCAGTGAGGAAAGCTCCTATAATTCACCCCTCCACTTT. Protein: CASSEESSYNSPLHF.

The chain has TRBV7-3 and TRBJ2-2, with a weak D call TRBD1 (5 bases). The CDR3 is 13 residues long. Germline lookup yields CDR1 SGHTA and CDR2 FQGTGA. The V end was cut by 5 bases, the J end by 5 bases, with 9 bases between. CDR3 sequence reads: CASSGRGTGELFF. In nucleotides, the CDR3 is TGTGCCAGCAGCGGAAGGGGAACCGGGGAGCTGTTTTTT. The full variable domain, in which reference TRBV7-3 and TRBJ2-2 provide the parts outside the CDR3, is GAGVSQTPSNKVTEKGKYVELRCDPISGHTALYWYRQSLGQGPEFLIYFQGTGAADDSGLPNDRFFAVRPEGSVSTLKIQRTERGDSAVYLCASSGRGTGELFFGEGSRLTVL.

The chain employs TRBV6-6 and TRBJ2-5; TRBD2 agrees at 9 bases. The germline CDR1 and CDR2 sequences are MNHNY and SVGAGI (reference sequence). CDR3 length: 13 amino acids. V shed 7 bases, J shed 3 bases, and the junction held 3 bases outside the gene matches. This CDR3 is CASTPSGEETQYF. In DNA form, the CDR3 reads TGTGCCAGCACCCCTAGCGGGGAAGAGACCCAGTACTTC.

The chain employs TRBV5-1 and TRBJ2-3; D might be TRBD1 (5 bases). Trimming stripped 4 bases from V and 3 bases from J, with 9 bases between. The V gene's germline CDR1 is SGHRS and CDR2 YFSETQ. This CDR3 spans 13 amino acids. The CDR3 DNA reads as TGCGCCAGCAGCACAGCAGGGACAGATACGCAGTATTTT. Translating it yields CASSTAGTDTQYF.

This chain uses TRBV29-1 with TRBJ2-1, with 10 bases identical to TRBD2. Germline V gene data show CDR1 as SQVTM and CDR2 as ANQGSEA. The CDR3 length is 14 residues. Trimming removed 7 bases from V and 7 bases from J; junction bases left unmatched: 10. This CDR3 is CSAAGGPTRNEQFF. CDR3 nucleotide sequence: TGCAGCGCAGCGGGAGGGCCGACACGAAATGAGCAGTTCTTC.

This clone was observed a few times. The chain links TRBV7-2 to TRBJ1-5; the D gene is possibly TRBD1 (6 bases). Germline CDR1 reads SGHTA; CDR2 reads FQGNSA. The CDR3 runs to 15 residues. Trimming took off 4 bases at V and 3 bases at J, with 13 bases between the two ends. The CDR3 DNA sequence: TGTGCCAGCAGCTCCGAGACAGGAGCCAATCAGCCCCAGCATTTT. This gives the protein CASSSETGANQPQHF.

The chain employs TRBV29-1 and TRBJ1-1; D perhaps matches TRBD1 (6 bases). The V and J ends lost 4 bases and 5 bases respectively, with 11 bases between them. The CDR3 runs 12 residues. Per germline, CDR1 SQVTM and CDR2 ANQGSEA. The CDR3 coding sequence is TGCAGCGTTGGACAGGTCGGGACTGAAGCTTTCTTT. It translates to CSVGQVGTEAFF.